The rows below give T cell receptor beta chains drawn from one sample of a study of a mutant IDH1 vaccine in newly diagnosed glioma. Assay: immunoSEQ multiplex PCR; the TCRdb copy retains only in-frame clones and omits some. The repertoire has about 65,000 clones, approximately 85% of them found once; the top ten carry approximately 4%. Their cognate antigens are unknown. The sequenced sample was PBMCs, obtained from a glioma patient whose treatment included an IDH1 peptide vaccine. These receptors originate from a man aged 25-45 years with glioma. CDR3s include the opening cysteine and the closing phenylalanine or tryptophan. A D gene is named only where the DNA matches it firmly. Only some rows state a clone size, as once, few, many or a class for expanded clones.

CASSDLRGPVYEQYF | TGTGCCAGCAGTGACTTACGGGGACCGGTCTACGAGCAGTACTTC | NA | NA | TRBJ2-7 | TRBV6-1
CASSPRPSSLYEQYF | TGTGCCAGCAGCCCTAGACCTTCCTCCCTCTACGAGCAGTACTTC | NA | NA | TRBJ2-7 | TRBV5-6
CASSSPNRDRPFPFYEQYF | TGTGCCAGCAGTTCACCAAACCGGGACAGGCCGTTTCCCTTCTACGAGCAGTACTTC | TRBD1 | NA | TRBJ2-7 | TRBV27
CASSLARLTEAFF | TGTGCCAGCAGCTTAGCTAGACTAACTGAAGCTTTCTTT | NA | NA | TRBJ1-1 | TRBV7-9
CASSESRGRPEAFF | TGCGCCAGCAGTGAGTCGAGGGGGAGGCCTGAAGCTTTCTTT | NA | NA | TRBJ1-1 | TRBV10-1
CASNSGGNPYEQYF | TGTGCCAGTAATAGCGGGGGGAACCCCTACGAGCAGTACTTC | TRBD2 | NA | TRBJ2-7 | TRBV6-1
CASSPDRGGQKTQYF | TGTGCCAGCAGCCCCGACAGGGGGGGGCAAAAGACCCAGTACTTC | TRBD1 | NA | TRBJ2-5 | TRBV5-5
CASSPSGADGYTF | TGTGCCAGCAGTCCTTCGGGGGCAGACGGCTACACCTTC | NA | NA | TRBJ1-2 | TRBV6-4
CATAPGSQTYEQYF | TGTGCCACCGCCCCTGGCAGCCAGACCTACGAGCAGTACTTC | NA | NA | TRBJ2-7 | TRBV28
CASSQVVPGNTIYF | TGCGCCAGCAGCCAAGTCGTCCCGGGAAACACCATATATTTT | NA | NA | TRBJ1-3 | TRBV4-1
CASSRDSLTIQYF | TGTGCCAGCAGCCGTGACAGTCTTACGATCCAGTACTTC | NA | NA | TRBJ2-5 | TRBV5-4
CASSIEPAVTAGGYTF | TGTGCCAGTAGTATAGAGCCAGCCGTGACTGCGGGTGGCTACACCTTC | NA | medium-sized | TRBJ1-2 | TRBV19
CASSELFRNQPQHF | TGTGCCAGCTCAGAACTGTTCCGCAATCAGCCCCAGCATTTT | NA | NA | TRBJ1-5 | TRBV18
CASSQDKWGDRVHEQYF | TGCGCCAGCAGCCAAGATAAATGGGGGGACAGGGTACACGAGCAGTACTTC | TRBD1 | NA | TRBJ2-7 | TRBV4-1
CASSLISGNEQFF | TGTGCCAGCAGCTTGATCTCAGGGAATGAGCAGTTCTTC | NA | NA | TRBJ2-1 | TRBV7-6
CASSRDRDTGELFF | TGCGCCAGCAGCCGGGACAGGGACACCGGGGAGCTGTTTTTT | TRBD1 | NA | TRBJ2-2 | TRBV10-1
CATSWVGGYNEQFF | TGTGCCACCTCGTGGGTCGGGGGCTACAATGAGCAGTTCTTC | NA | NA | TRBJ2-1 | TRBV6-6
CASSLDGFSRNEQFF | TGCGCCAGCAGCTTGGATGGGTTCTCCCGCAATGAGCAGTTCTTC | NA | NA | TRBJ2-1 | TRBV5-1
CASSLRGGRYEQYF | TGCGCCAGCAGTCTAAGAGGGGGCCGGTACGAGCAGTACTTC | TRBD1 | NA | TRBJ2-7 | TRBV5-1
CASSNTEDTQYF | TGTGCCAGCAGCAACACGGAGGATACGCAGTATTTT | NA | NA | TRBJ2-3 | TRBV7-6
CASSSRWTVHTGELFF | TGTGCCAGCAGCTCAAGATGGACAGTTCACACCGGGGAGCTGTTTTTT | NA | NA | TRBJ2-2 | TRBV11-3
CASSRTGPPAEKLFF | TGTGCCAGCTCGCGGACAGGGCCGCCGGCCGAAAAACTGTTTTTT | TRBD1 | NA | TRBJ1-4 | TRBV18
CASSFGGLYGYYF | TGTGCCAGCAGTTTCGGGGGCCTGTATGGTTACTACTTC | NA | NA | TRBJ2-7 | TRBV6-6
CASSQGRRLSSTDTQYF | TGTGCCAGCAGCCAAGGCCGAAGGTTGTCAAGCACAGATACGCAGTATTTT | NA | NA | TRBJ2-3 | TRBV14
CASSSTGLGAPGNTIYF | TGTGCCAGCAGCTCCACGGGCCTCGGGGCCCCTGGAAACACCATATATTTT | NA | NA | TRBJ1-3 | TRBV7-2
CASSVSPGGYEQYF | TGTGCCAGCAGCGTATCCCCAGGGGGTTACGAGCAGTACTTC | TRBD1 | NA | TRBJ2-7 | TRBV9
CASSGQGNRGYSNQPQHF | TGTGCCAGCAGTGGACAGGGGAACAGAGGGTATAGCAATCAGCCCCAGCATTTT | TRBD1 | NA | TRBJ1-5 | TRBV6-1
CASSPPSRVNEQFF | TGTGCCAGCTCACCACCGTCCAGGGTCAATGAGCAGTTCTTC | NA | few | TRBJ2-1 | TRBV18
CSATDLGYTF | TGCAGTGCCACTGATCTTGGCTACACCTTC | NA | few | TRBJ1-2 | TRBV20-1
CASSLRTGSSQPQHF | TGTGCCAGCAGTTTAAGGACAGGGTCTTCTCAGCCCCAGCATTTT | TRBD1 | NA | TRBJ1-5 | TRBV28
CASRKSITGGSMNTEAFF | TGCGCCAGCAGAAAGTCAATTACAGGAGGTAGCATGAACACTGAAGCTTTCTTT | NA | NA | TRBJ1-1 | TRBV10-2
CASSDPGTGRKAFF | TGCGCCAGCAGCGACCCGGGGACAGGGAGAAAAGCTTTCTTT | TRBD1 | NA | TRBJ1-1 | TRBV10-1
CASSFGARLPYEQYF | TGCGCCAGCAGCTTTGGGGCAAGATTACCCTACGAGCAGTACTTC | NA | once | TRBJ2-7 | TRBV5-1
CASSLRGSGAGKYEQYF | TGTGCCAGCAGTTTAAGAGGCTCAGGGGCGGGTAAGTACGAGCAGTACTTC | NA | NA | TRBJ2-7 | TRBV27
CASSRTGGLGEQYF | TGCGCCAGCAGCCGGACAGGCGGTTTAGGGGAGCAGTACTTC | TRBD1 | once | TRBJ2-7 | TRBV5-1
CASSGDSSIQETQYF | TGTGCCAGCAGCGGGGACAGTTCAATACAAGAGACCCAGTACTTC | TRBD1 | NA | TRBJ2-5 | TRBV9
CATTPITTDTQYF | TGTGCCACCACCCCTATCACAACAGATACGCAGTATTTT | NA | NA | TRBJ2-3 | TRBV15
CASRTGGGSNTGELFF | TGCGCCAGCAGGACCGGGGGGGGGAGCAACACCGGGGAGCTGTTTTTT | TRBD2 | NA | TRBJ2-2 | TRBV10-2
CASSAGLAGGLRADTQYF | TGTGCCAGCAGCGCGGGACTAGCGGGGGGACTGCGGGCAGATACGCAGTATTTT | TRBD2 | NA | TRBJ2-3 | TRBV9
CASRGQLSNQPQHF | TGTGCCAGCAGAGGACAGTTAAGCAATCAGCCCCAGCATTTT | NA | NA | TRBJ1-5 | TRBV2
CASSAGQGEQFF | TGTGCCAGCAGCGCCGGTCAAGGTGAGCAGTTCTTC | NA | once | TRBJ2-1 | TRBV2
CASSLYLASADTQYF | TGCGCCAGCAGCTTGTACCTGGCCTCGGCCGATACGCAGTATTTT | NA | once | TRBJ2-3 | TRBV5-1
CASSWQGTEAFF | TGTGCCAGCAGTTGGCAAGGCACTGAAGCTTTCTTT | NA | once | TRBJ1-1 | TRBV28
CASSITVSNQPQHF | TGTGCCAGCAGTATAACAGTTAGCAATCAGCCCCAGCATTTT | NA | NA | TRBJ1-5 | TRBV28
CASSSPLNTEAFF | TGCGCCAGTAGCTCACCTTTGAACACTGAAGCTTTCTTT | NA | NA | TRBJ1-1 | TRBV5-1
CASSFSRTEKETQYF | TGTGCCAGCAGTTTTTCCAGGACAGAGAAAGAGACCCAGTACTTC | NA | NA | TRBJ2-5 | TRBV28
CASSTGTSEGGELFF | TGTGCCAGCAGTACCGGGACTAGCGAGGGCGGGGAGCTGTTTTTT | TRBD2 | once | TRBJ2-2 | TRBV6-6
CAWGPRQGPSSYEQYF | TGTGCCTGGGGTCCCAGGCAGGGACCTAGCTCCTACGAGCAGTACTTC | NA | NA | TRBJ2-7 | TRBV30
CASRERDSPNTEAFF | TGTGCCAGCAGGGAAAGGGACTCTCCGAACACTGAAGCTTTCTTT | NA | NA | TRBJ1-1 | TRBV6-1
CASSLVGDTQYF | TGCGCCAGCAGCTTGGTCGGGGATACGCAGTATTTT | NA | NA | TRBJ2-3 | TRBV5-1
CASSQNLNTEAFF | TGTGCCAGCAGCCAAAACCTGAACACTGAAGCTTTCTTT | NA | NA | TRBJ1-1 | TRBV7-7
CASSPYRGLWSPLHF | TGTGCCAGCAGCCCGTACAGGGGATTGTGGTCACCCCTCCACTTT | TRBD1 | NA | TRBJ1-6 | TRBV11-2
CAITRGVTSYEQYF | TGTGCCATCACTCGGGGAGTTACGTCCTACGAGCAGTACTTC | NA | NA | TRBJ2-7 | TRBV10-3
CASSLLNFGTGDYGYTF | TGCGCCAGCAGCTTGTTGAATTTCGGGACAGGGGACTATGGCTACACCTTC | TRBD1 | NA | TRBJ1-2 | TRBV5-1
CSVGEGTSGRPTDTQYF | TGCAGCGTTGGGGAAGGGACTAGCGGGAGGCCCACAGATACGCAGTATTTT | TRBD2 | NA | TRBJ2-3 | TRBV29-1
CASSSGTADTQYF | TGTGCCAGCAGCTCCGGGACAGCAGATACGCAGTATTTT | TRBD1 | NA | TRBJ2-3 | TRBV11-2
CASTMGASTDTQYF | TGTGCCTCCACCATGGGGGCGAGCACAGATACGCAGTATTTT | NA | NA | TRBJ2-3 | TRBV30
CASSFSGGRADTQYF | TGTGCCAGCAGCTTTAGCGGGGGGAGGGCAGATACGCAGTATTTT | TRBD2 | once | TRBJ2-3 | TRBV5-4